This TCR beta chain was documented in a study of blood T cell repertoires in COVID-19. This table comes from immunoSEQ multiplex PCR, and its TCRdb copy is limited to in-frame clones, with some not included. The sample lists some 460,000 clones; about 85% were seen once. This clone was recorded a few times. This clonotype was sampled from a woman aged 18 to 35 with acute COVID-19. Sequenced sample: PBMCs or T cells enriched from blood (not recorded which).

The CDR3 DNA is TGTGCCAGTAGTACAGGGACAGGGGGCCTCTACGAGCAGTACTTC. Translating gives CASSTGTGGLYEQYF. This chain links TRBV19 with TRBJ2-7; TRBD1 agrees at 12 bases. In germline, CDR1 is LNHDA, CDR2 SQIVND (reference sequence). Trimming removed 4 bases from V and 3 bases from J; junction bases left unmatched: 4. This CDR3 spans 15 amino acids.